The present entry profiles one T cell receptor (beta chain) with its context. There is no known antigen for this receptor. No base quality information exists; no much larger clone differs at one position. The cohort consisted of 670 or so healthy bone marrow donors. Cohort members were all nominally healthy when sampled, although unrecorded immune exposures were likely present. The donor tested CMV seronegative, placing the donor among the 350 to 400 seronegative members of the cohort. A peripheral blood sample was provided by each donor, and peripheral blood mononuclear cells were used for TCR beta sequencing. Genomic DNA was extracted from the blood cell samples with the Qiagen DNeasy Blood Extraction Kit. The library was generated by the immunoSEQ multiplex PCR assay. For the multiplex PCR, a mixture combining 60 forward primers for TCR Vbeta segments and 13 reverse primers for TCR Jbeta segments was used. Amplification of the CDR3 region of rearranged TCR beta genes was performed with a multiplex PCR assay on genomic DNA. The Illumina HiSeq System was used to sequence the amplified TCR beta libraries as 87-base-pair reads. From the authors' description of their analysis: A later analysis counted about 80 million unique TCR beta chains across the 666 repertoires, and 10 million to 11 million of these chains were shared by at least two donors. To remove PCR and sequencing errors, raw reads were error-corrected and collapsed into unique sequences using a nearest-neighbor algorithm that merged closely related sequences. To assign V, D and J gene segments, CDR3 sequences were aligned to IMGT reference sequences. Each retained sequence needed at least a six-nucleotide match to both a V gene segment and a J gene segment. Rearrangements were called productive when the CDR3 lacked stop codons and stayed in frame with V and J; all others were non-productive. CDR3 was defined according to IMGT convention as the region running from the second conserved V-encoded cysteine to the conserved J-encoded phenylalanine. The earlier analysis of about 570 of the donors excluded any sequence lacking an unambiguous match to a single V gene segment. An earlier analysis of 587 of the donors classified V segments as functional when productive rearrangements were above 56.7% and as segregating when the standard deviation between donors was above 5%. To diagnose cytomegalovirus status from the catalog of TCR beta chain sequences, a statistical classification framework was built. In a later analysis, TCR nucleotide sequences were compared against IMGT/GENE-DB human TR gene sequences so that V and J genes could be assigned. Using the TCRdist pipeline, a later analysis assigned CDR3 sequences along with most-parsimonious VDJ recombination scenarios. In a later analysis, each TCR beta chain was defined by its CDR3 amino acid sequence together with its V-gene family, and reads without a unique V-gene family were excluded. A later analysis removed 600 or so highly shared, low-generation-probability nucleotide sequences to deal with suspected cross-contamination and a sequencing artifact. In a later analysis, a clonal expansion index was calculated for each public chain from normalized within-repertoire ranks of inferred template counts. In a later analysis, generation probabilities were computed with a VDJ recombination model fitted to out-of-frame rearrangements, and the resulting probabilities were checked against IGoR. In a later analysis, TCR-TCR, TCR-HLA and TCR-CMV co-occurrence was scored with hypergeometric tests, and a repertoire-size bias correction was applied to TCR pairs. False discovery rates were estimated in a later analysis by permuting HLA or CMV assignments 20 times. In a later analysis, co-occurring TCRs were grouped with DBSCAN, and TCRdist sequence similarity was added when clustering was performed within HLA-allele-positive subsets. Repertoires with fewer than 30,000 or more than 120,000 public chains were left out of co-occurrence clustering, as were five repertoires with anomalous nucleotide sharing. TCRdb re-hosts the immuneACCESS table, in-frame sequences only. Its copies lack some clones; in the studies checked, an unresolved V gene accounts for under half of them, and the cause for the rest is not known. V and J calls and clone size come straight from that table; D and trimming were deduced from the DNA. Counted in this sample were 150,000 to 200,000 clones; approximately 80% of them appeared once. The leading ten clones occupy 1.1% of the sample.

This specimen belongs to a study of cytomegalovirus exposure and HLA in healthy donors (dated by TCRdb to the late 2010s). The study in broad terms: An earlier analysis of about 530 of the donors reported 250 to 300 Gb of sequence data and around 100 million unique TCR beta sequences obtained from about 170 million T cells. An early release covering roughly 600 HLA-typed donors comprised about 300 gigabases of sequencing data and around 86 million unique TCR sequences. Among the roughly 370 genotyped donors, under 90% belonged to the genetic ancestry cluster associated with self-reported Caucasian donors. The aim of the study was to test whether cataloging public T cell receptors could identify signatures of past pathogen exposure. The T cell repertoires of several hundred subjects were profiled by immunosequencing and related to cytomegalovirus serostatus. In addition to the first cohort of around 670 subjects, a separate validation cohort of approximately 130 different subjects was used. To predict cytomegalovirus infection status, the study brought together high-throughput TCR immunosequencing, statistical association of individual TCRs with disease status, and machine learning. In a later analysis, previously published TCR beta repertoires from 670 or so donors were re-analyzed and high-resolution HLA genotyping was added so that TCR occurrence patterns could be studied. The later analysis used no new phenotypic data to find candidate immune exposures, relying instead on TCR beta sequences and their occurrence across donors. An earlier analysis of approximately 580 of the donors used high-throughput TCR beta sequencing to judge whether each TCR beta V gene segment behaved as functional or pseudogenic. Alongside the repertoire data, information on donor age, sex, ethnicity and CMV serostatus was compiled. A later genetic analysis took genome-wide SNP genotypes for about 65% of the 666 donors and used that subset as a discovery cohort. Every discovery cohort repertoire had been produced on one sequencing platform. HLA typing covered class I and class II loci at four-digit resolution. Typing coverage varied by locus: roughly 629-640 donors for A, B, C, DRB1 and DQB1; about 520 for DQA1; around 610 for DPA1; 400 to 480 for DPB1. A few DR-DQ haplotypes were handled as single units for association and clustering because linkage in the cohort was strong. Among about 360 genotyped donors of the cohort, an average of approximately 240,000 unique TCR beta nucleotide sequences were sequenced per donor, roughly a sixth of them non-productive.

The CDR3 runs 14 residues from the cysteine to the phenylalanine. The DNA shown is the 42-base CDR3, in frame from base 1. The germline V gene gives CDR1 as SGHTA and CDR2 as FQGNSA. V trim: 4 bases; J trim: 3 bases; unmatched bases: 3. General study outcomes and caveats: In this cohort, only TCR beta chains were sequenced, and detectable features were limited by the absence of alpha or paired-chain data. Roughly 17 rarely observed V segments, including chromosome 9 orphons, were excluded from the earlier analysis of about 600 of the donors because counts were too low. In a later genetic analysis, fewer N-insertions in productive TCRs were reported among donors in an Asian-associated ancestry cluster than the roughly 700-donor mean. Because HLA typing was unavailable for some donors at each locus, only the typed subset was used in association tests. According to a later analysis, TCR association rates differed among HLA loci, with DRB1 alleles showing the most associated TCRs and HLA-C alleles showing the fewest. A further reported finding was that TCR beta sequences accurately predicted the HLA-A and HLA-B alleles for most subjects in the first cohort. Three of the identified cytomegalovirus-associated TCR beta chains were confirmed in vitro to be specific for cytomegalovirus antigens. An association between a missense DCLRE1C variant and V-gene and J-gene trimming of TCR beta chains was found in a later genetic analysis and replicated in an independent cohort. A later analysis reported that several top co-occurrence clusters appeared linked to parvovirus B19, influenza, CMV and Epstein-Barr virus. Roughly uniform sequencing depth across donors was assumed in presence/absence analyses, although this assumption may not hold. Assigning TCR associations to individual alleles was difficult when HLA alleles, especially DR and DQ, strongly co-occurred. While some public TCRs were present in many individuals, most TCR sequences turned up only very rarely across donors. A later analysis found that HLA-associated TCR beta chains were more clonally expanded and had lower generation probabilities than equally common non-associated chains. In a later analysis, 16,951 TCR beta sequences were associated with specific HLA alleles at a false discovery rate of 0.05. In a later analysis, most CMV-associated TCR beta chains were found to appear HLA-restricted, with HLA associations seemingly driven largely by CMV exposure. A cluster of highly shared sequence variants was judged likely to be a technical artifact of the sequencing pipeline. According to the authors, the approach could potentially be generalized to other disease states and immunological phenotypes. For the cohort, immune exposure information was limited to CMV serostatus. Some IMGT-functional V segments, including TRBV6-2 and TRBV6-3, could not be distinguished by the 87-base-pair reads and were therefore excluded. In an earlier analysis of approximately 600 of the donors, most TCR beta V segments were observed in productive rearrangements about 87% or about 30% of the time, broadly matching IMGT annotations. Linkage disequilibrium might explain the correlated functional status among segregating V segments, but an unknown experimental factor could not be excluded. The classifier was reported to diagnose cytomegalovirus status with high specificity and sensitivity in both the original and validation cohorts. A total of fewer than 200 TCR beta chains were listed by the study as associated with cytomegalovirus.

The sequenced sample was PBMCs. The chain is made from TRBV7-2 and TRBJ2-7; TRBD2 agrees with 10 junctional bases. The receptor was derived from a woman in her forties in good health and CMV-seronegative. The bases read TGTGCCAGCAGCTCACTAGCGGGGTACTACGAGCAGTACTTC. Translated, this gives CASSSLAGYYEQYF.